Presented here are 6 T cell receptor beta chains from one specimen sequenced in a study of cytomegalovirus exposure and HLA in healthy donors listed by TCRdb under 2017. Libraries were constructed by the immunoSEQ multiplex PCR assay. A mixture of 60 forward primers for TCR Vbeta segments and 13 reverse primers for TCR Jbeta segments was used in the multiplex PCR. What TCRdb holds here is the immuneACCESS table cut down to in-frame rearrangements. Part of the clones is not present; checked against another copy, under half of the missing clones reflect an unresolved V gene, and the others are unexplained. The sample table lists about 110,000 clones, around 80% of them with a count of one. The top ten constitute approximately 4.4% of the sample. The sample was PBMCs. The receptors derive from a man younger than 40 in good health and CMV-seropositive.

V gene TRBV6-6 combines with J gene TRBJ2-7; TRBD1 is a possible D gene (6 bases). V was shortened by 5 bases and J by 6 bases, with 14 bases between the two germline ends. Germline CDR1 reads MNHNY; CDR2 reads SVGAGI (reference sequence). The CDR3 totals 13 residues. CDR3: CASSERQDGEQYF. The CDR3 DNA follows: TGTGCCAGCAGTGAGAGACAGGACGGCGAGCAGTACTTC.

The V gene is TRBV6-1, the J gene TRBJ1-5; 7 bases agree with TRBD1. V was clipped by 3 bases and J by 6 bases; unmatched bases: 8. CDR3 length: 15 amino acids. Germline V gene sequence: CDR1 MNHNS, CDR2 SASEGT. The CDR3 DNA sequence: TGTGCCAGCAGTGAGGTGACAGGGCTGTCTCAGCCCCAGCATTTT. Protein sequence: CASSEVTGLSQPQHF.

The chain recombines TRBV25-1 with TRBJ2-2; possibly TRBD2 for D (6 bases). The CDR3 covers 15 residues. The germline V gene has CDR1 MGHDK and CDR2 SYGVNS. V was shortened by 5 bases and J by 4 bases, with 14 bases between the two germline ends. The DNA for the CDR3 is TGTGCCAGCAGTCATCCGGAGGGTACCACCGGGGAGCTGTTTTTT. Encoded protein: CASSHPEGTTGELFF.

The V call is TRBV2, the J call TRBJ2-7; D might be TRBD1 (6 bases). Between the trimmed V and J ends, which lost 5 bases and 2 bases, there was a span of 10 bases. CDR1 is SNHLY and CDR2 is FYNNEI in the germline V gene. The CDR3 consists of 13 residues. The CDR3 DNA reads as TGTGCCAGCAGTCGGACAGCCACCTACGAGCAGTACTTC. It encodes CASSRTATYEQYF.

DNA of the CDR3: TGTGCCAGCAGTCAGACAGGGAGCCCTTTCAATGAGCAGTTCTTC. It is translated as CASSQTGSPFNEQFF. The gene calls are TRBV7-3 and TRBJ2-1, with TRBD1 matching 7 bases. In germline, CDR1 is SGHTA, CDR2 FQGTGA. Germline trimming cut 6 bases from V and 6 bases from J; bases unmatched to any gene: 11. The CDR3 runs to 15 residues.

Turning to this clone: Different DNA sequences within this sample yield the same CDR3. CDR3 in amino acids: CASSGQQGTEAFF. The CDR3 nucleotides are TGTGCCAGCAGCGGCCAACAGGGCACTGAAGCTTTCTTT. The chain joins TRBV9 to TRBJ1-1; D may be TRBD1 (6 bases). The CDR3 has 13 residues. V lost 3 bases and J lost 4, with 10 bases in between. The V gene's germline CDR1 is SGDLS and CDR2 YYNGEE.